Listed below are T cell receptor beta chains from one sample, sequenced in a study of shared clonotypes between healthy human individuals. The method was immunoSEQ multiplex PCR; TCRdb's version includes in-frame clones alone and lacks a portion of them. Among 2 million to 2.5 million clones listed, roughly 96% were seen once. Sequencing used naive CD4+ T cells sorted from blood. Every receptor here comes from a man aged 18-30 years in good health. Both conserved end residues are part of each CDR3. Fields, in order: J gene, clone size, V gene, D gene, CDR3 protein, CDR3 DNA. A D gene is named only where the DNA matches it firmly. Not all rows give a size; the values are once, few, many and, for expanded clones, a class.

J: TRBJ2-2
size: once
V: TRBV5-1
D: NA
CDR3: CASSFDIGGELFF
DNA: TGCGCCAGCAGCTTTGATATAGGCGGGGAGCTGTTTTTT

J: TRBJ1-5
size: once
V: TRBV6-5
D: NA
CDR3: CASSYGGSPNQPQHF
DNA: TGTGCCAGCAGTTACGGAGGTAGTCCTAATCAGCCCCAGCATTTT

J: TRBJ1-2
size: NA
V: TRBV11-2
D: TRBD1
CDR3: CASSSLTGGLLWGYTF
DNA: TGTGCCAGCAGCTCCCTGACAGGGGGATTACTGTGGGGCTACACCTTC

J: TRBJ2-5
size: NA
V: TRBV2
D: NA
CDR3: CASSQRANQETQYF
DNA: TGTGCCAGCAGCCAGAGAGCCAACCAAGAGACCCAGTACTTC

J: TRBJ2-7
size: NA
V: TRBV18
D: NA
CDR3: CASRPEASSYEQYF
DNA: TGTGCCAGCCGACCAGAGGCTAGCTCCTACGAGCAGTACTTC

J: TRBJ2-7
size: NA
V: TRBV4-3
D: NA
CDR3: CASSQETGQSYEQYF
DNA: TGCGCCAGCAGCCAAGAGACAGGCCAGTCCTACGAGCAGTACTTC

J: TRBJ2-7
size: NA
V: TRBV5-1
D: TRBD1
CDR3: CASSLDRGDEQYF
DNA: TGCGCCAGCAGCCTGGACAGGGGGGACGAGCAGTACTTC

J: TRBJ1-2
size: NA
V: TRBV11-2
D: TRBD1
CDR3: CASSSQDRDYGYTF
DNA: TGTGCCAGCAGCTCACAGGACAGGGACTATGGCTACACCTTC

J: TRBJ2-7
size: NA
V: TRBV30
D: NA
CDR3: CAWSAPPQVYYEQYF
DNA: TGTGCCTGGAGTGCCCCCCCGCAGGTCTACTACGAGCAGTACTTC

J: TRBJ1-1
size: NA
V: TRBV28
D: NA
CDR3: CASSDGGRLGTEAFF
DNA: TGTGCCAGCAGCGACGGAGGGCGACTTGGCACTGAAGCTTTCTTT

J: TRBJ2-7
size: NA
V: TRBV7-9
D: NA
CDR3: CASSPRTASYEQYF
DNA: TGTGCCAGCAGCCCCCGGACAGCCTCCTACGAGCAGTACTTC

J: TRBJ2-1
size: NA
V: TRBV5-4
D: NA
CDR3: CASSVASTIYNEQFF
DNA: TGTGCCAGCAGCGTTGCCTCCACGATATACAATGAGCAGTTCTTC

J: TRBJ1-5
size: NA
V: TRBV1
D: NA
CDR3: CTSSDHQPQHF
DNA: TGCACCAGCAGCGACCATCAGCCCCAGCATTTT

J: TRBJ1-2
size: NA
V: TRBV28
D: TRBD1
CDR3: CASRGTGGSYYGYTF
DNA: TGTGCCAGCAGGGGGACAGGGGGCTCGTACTATGGCTACACCTTC

J: TRBJ2-7
size: NA
V: TRBV5-6
D: NA
CDR3: CASSPSMGEQYF
DNA: TGTGCCAGCAGTCCTTCCATGGGCGAGCAGTACTTC

J: TRBJ2-5
size: NA
V: TRBV7-2
D: NA
CDR3: CASSLVGGETQYF
DNA: TGTGCCAGCAGCTTAGTTGGGGGAGAGACCCAGTACTTC

J: TRBJ2-1
size: NA
V: TRBV6-1
D: TRBD2
CDR3: CASSEVIIAGGYNEQFF
DNA: TGTGCCAGCAGTGAAGTCATAATTGCGGGGGGCTACAATGAGCAGTTCTTC

J: TRBJ2-1
size: NA
V: TRBV11-3
D: TRBD2
CDR3: CASSLGELAANEQFF
DNA: TGTGCCAGCAGCTTAGGCGAACTAGCGGCCAATGAGCAGTTCTTC

J: TRBJ1-6
size: once
V: TRBV19
D: NA
CDR3: CATKEGNSPLHF
DNA: TGTGCCACGAAAGAGGGGAATTCACCCCTCCACTTT

J: TRBJ1-5
size: NA
V: TRBV6-6
D: NA
CDR3: CASSPGGDFNQPQHF
DNA: TGTGCCAGCAGCCCCGGGGGGGATTTCAATCAGCCCCAGCATTTT

J: TRBJ2-4
size: NA
V: TRBV21-1
D: NA
CDR3: CASSGRQVCGIQYF
DNA: TGTGCCAGCAGCGGCCGACAGGTCTGTGGCATTCAGTACTTC

J: TRBJ1-4
size: NA
V: TRBV7-8
D: NA
CDR3: CASSLLVRAGEKLFF
DNA: TGTGCCAGCAGCTTACTCGTCAGGGCAGGGGAAAAACTGTTTTTT

J: TRBJ2-3
size: NA
V: TRBV7-3
D: NA
CDR3: CASRAGVSDTQYF
DNA: TGTGCCAGCCGAGCAGGGGTTTCAGATACGCAGTATTTT

J: TRBJ1-1
size: NA
V: TRBV10-3
D: NA
CDR3: CAISESSRGGTEAFF
DNA: TGTGCCATCAGTGAGTCGAGCAGGGGAGGGACTGAAGCTTTCTTT

J: TRBJ2-5
size: once
V: TRBV7-2
D: NA
CDR3: CASSLTGYKETQYF
DNA: TGTGCCAGCAGCTTAACAGGTTACAAAGAGACCCAGTACTTC

J: TRBJ1-2
size: NA
V: TRBV2
D: TRBD1
CDR3: CASSDPGQGPNGYTF
DNA: TGTGCCAGCAGTGATCCGGGACAGGGGCCAAATGGCTACACCTTC

J: TRBJ2-7
size: NA
V: TRBV18
D: TRBD1
CDR3: CASSQYDPGGLSYEQYF
DNA: TGTGCCAGCTCACAATATGATCCAGGGGGTTTGTCCTACGAGCAGTACTTC

J: TRBJ1-2
size: NA
V: TRBV6-5
D: NA
CDR3: CASRPSRDYGYTF
DNA: TGTGCCAGCAGGCCGTCTCGGGACTATGGCTACACCTTC

J: TRBJ1-3
size: NA
V: TRBV18
D: NA
CDR3: CASSRLSESSGNTIYF
DNA: TGTGCCAGCTCACGCCTATCGGAGAGCTCTGGAAACACCATATATTTT

J: TRBJ1-2
size: NA
V: TRBV30
D: NA
CDR3: CAWHRWEGRGNYGYTF
DNA: TGTGCCTGGCACCGGTGGGAGGGACGGGGCAACTATGGCTACACCTTC

J: TRBJ2-1
size: once
V: TRBV29-1
D: TRBD2
CDR3: CSAGTSLNEQFF
DNA: TGCAGCGCCGGGACTAGCTTGAATGAGCAGTTCTTC

J: TRBJ2-7
size: NA
V: TRBV6-1
D: TRBD2
CDR3: CASSEWLAGVNSYEQYF
DNA: TGTGCCAGCAGTGAATGGCTAGCGGGAGTGAATTCCTACGAGCAGTACTTC

J: TRBJ1-5
size: NA
V: TRBV18
D: TRBD1
CDR3: CASSPDRGGNQPQHF
DNA: TGTGCCAGCTCACCAGACAGGGGTGGCAATCAGCCCCAGCATTTT

J: TRBJ2-5
size: NA
V: TRBV5-6
D: TRBD2
CDR3: CASSLSSYGGRLQTQYF
DNA: TGTGCCAGCAGCTTGTCTTCTTACGGGGGGAGATTGCAGACCCAGTACTTC

J: TRBJ2-7
size: NA
V: TRBV11-2
D: TRBD2
CDR3: CASSFLQHSAGGGYEQYF
DNA: TGTGCCAGCAGCTTCCTACAACATTCAGCGGGGGGCGGCTACGAGCAGTACTTC

J: TRBJ2-1
size: NA
V: TRBV4-1
D: NA
CDR3: CASSQDSVGYWLNEQFF
DNA: TGCGCCAGCAGCCAAGATTCCGTGGGGTACTGGCTGAATGAGCAGTTCTTC

J: TRBJ2-7
size: NA
V: TRBV7-9
D: TRBD2
CDR3: CASSKGLAGSWGGEQYF
DNA: TGTGCCAGCAGCAAGGGACTAGCGGGATCCTGGGGGGGCGAGCAGTACTTC